This T cell receptor beta chain was retrieved from a study of spatial heterogeneity in lung cancer. Study-wide context: Detection consistently yielded more beta chains than alpha chains.

CDR3 length: 14 amino acids. The germline CDR1 and CDR2 sequences are SEHNR and FQNEAQ (reference sequence). Between the trimmed V and J ends, which lost 5 bases and 2 bases, there was a span of 12 bases. This clonotype was counted a few times. For a library built for alpha chains, this beta chain is a stray read; little rests on its size. TCRdb independently ran MiXCR on the 5' RACE reads; one entry per CDR3 protein. The data hold a few thousand distinct CDR3 sequences, with around 17% observed a single time. Time point indicated: sample taken at primary tumor resection. Extraction of whole RNA from tumor, nontumor lung or frozen PBMC preceded unsorted sequencing.

The V and J genes are TRBV7-9 and TRBJ2-5; D is uncertain. The sequences come from normal lung tissue next to the tumor, collected at surgery. This TCR came from a male donor with early-stage non-small cell lung cancer. The CDR3 DNA reads as TGTGCCAGCAGCGGTATAGTCATGCAAGAGACCCAGTACTTC. This codes for CASSGIVMQETQYF.